This TCR beta chain came from a study of metastatic and nonmetastatic thyroid tumors. General study findings and limits: Versus benign nodules, malignant thyroid tumors reportedly had significantly higher TCR beta diversity, in blood and tumor.

Many counts were recorded for this clone. The target antigen is unknown. A much larger clone is a single base away; this may be a read error. Other DNA sequences from this sample encode an identical CDR3 as well. Per the original data handling: Across clinicopathological groups, CDR3 differences served as the basis for building a distant-metastasis classifier for papillary thyroid cancer. TCRdb re-analyzed the PCR reads through MiXCR. Here the V and J calls rest on TCRdb's processing, not on the authors' analysis. Here the sample spans about 35,000 clones, roughly 17% being singletons. The CDR3 length is 14 residues. The V gene's germline CDR1 is MNHEY and CDR2 SMNVEV (reference sequence). Thyroid surgery was performed in patients who had received no treatment beforehand.

This clonotype was sampled from a male donor with papillary thyroid cancer or a benign thyroid nodule (not recorded which). Some clones in this sample may be carry-over from other donors' samples. The V and J genes are TRBV27 and TRBJ2-3; TRBD2 aligns across 8 bases. The sequencing sample was made of blood. The CDR3 loop reads CASTLGRGADTQYF. The CDR3 region has the DNA TGCGCCAGCACCCTGGGGCGGGGGGCAGATACGCAGTATTTT.